The rows below give T cell receptor beta chains drawn from one sample of a study of regulatory T cells in long-lasting Graves disease. TCRdb fed the multiplex PCR reads into MiXCR, producing one record per CDR3 protein. The repertoire holds nearly 350,000 distinct CDR3 sequences, with roughly a fifth as singletons. Here the sequenced sample was peripheral blood mononuclear cells (PBMCs), taken when the disease was refractory, from a patient treated with antithyroid drugs. These receptor sequences come from a female donor with Graves disease. The CDR3 runs from the conserved cysteine through the conserved F or W. A D gene is named only where the DNA matches it firmly. For some rows the clone size is stated as once, few or many, or as a class when expanded; others skip it.

d_gene: TRBD2; j_gene: TRBJ2-1; abundance: NA; v_gene: TRBV3-1; CDR3nt: TGTGCCAGCAGCCAAGAGGCTAGCGGGATGCAGTTCTTC; CDR3aa: CASSQEASGMQFF
d_gene: NA; j_gene: TRBJ1-6; abundance: NA; v_gene: TRBV20-1; CDR3nt: TGCAGTGCTCCGCGGGATCCGCGGGGGATGGATAATAATTCACCCCTCCACTTT; CDR3aa: CSAPRDPRGMDNNSPLHF
d_gene: NA; j_gene: TRBJ2-5; abundance: NA; v_gene: TRBV20-1; CDR3nt: TGCAGTGCTAGAGGAGGAGGGCAGCCCGGGGAGACCCAGTACTTC; CDR3aa: CSARGGGQPGETQYF
d_gene: NA; j_gene: TRBJ1-2; abundance: many; v_gene: TRBV3-1; CDR3nt: TGTGCCAGCAGCCAAGATTGGGTCAGGAACTATGGCTACACCTTC; CDR3aa: CASSQDWVRNYGYTF
d_gene: NA; j_gene: TRBJ2-7; abundance: many; v_gene: TRBV27; CDR3nt: TGTGCCAGCAGTCCCACCTTAGCGATCTACGAGCAGTACTTC; CDR3aa: CASSPTLAIYEQYF
d_gene: TRBD1; j_gene: TRBJ2-2; abundance: few; v_gene: TRBV10-3; CDR3nt: TGTGCCATCAGACCGGGACAGGGATCCGGGGAGCTGTTTTTT; CDR3aa: CAIRPGQGSGELFF
d_gene: TRBD1; j_gene: TRBJ1-5; abundance: NA; v_gene: TRBV11-2; CDR3nt: TGTGCCAGCAGCCCGCCGGACAGGCTCAATCAGCCCCAGCATTTT; CDR3aa: CASSPPDRLNQPQHF
d_gene: TRBD2; j_gene: TRBJ2-5; abundance: many; v_gene: TRBV11-2; CDR3nt: TGTGCCAGCAGCTTAGAAGCGGGGTCGATAGAGACCCAGTACTTC; CDR3aa: CASSLEAGSIETQYF
d_gene: NA; j_gene: TRBJ1-5; abundance: few; v_gene: TRBV6-1; CDR3nt: TGTGCCAGCAGTGACAGGGCGGCCTTTCAGCCCCAGCATTTT; CDR3aa: CASSDRAAFQPQHF
d_gene: NA; j_gene: TRBJ2-7; abundance: many; v_gene: TRBV10-3; CDR3nt: TGTGCCATCAGTGAGCCTACACCCCTAGAGCAGTACTTC; CDR3aa: CAISEPTPLEQYF
d_gene: NA; j_gene: TRBJ1-1; abundance: few; v_gene: TRBV29-1; CDR3nt: TGCAGCGTTGTGGGGGTGGGAGGAATCACTGAAGCTTTCTTT; CDR3aa: CSVVGVGGITEAFF
d_gene: NA; j_gene: TRBJ1-5; abundance: NA; v_gene: TRBV29-1; CDR3nt: TGCAGCGTTGATAGGGGACCTGGGCAGCCCCAGCATTTT; CDR3aa: CSVDRGPGQPQHF
d_gene: NA; j_gene: TRBJ2-5; abundance: many; v_gene: TRBV5-1; CDR3nt: TGCGCCAGCAGCCCGGACAACCAAGAGACCCAGTACTTC; CDR3aa: CASSPDNQETQYF
d_gene: TRBD1; j_gene: TRBJ1-5; abundance: NA; v_gene: TRBV7-2; CDR3nt: TGTGCCAGCAGTCCAGGGGGGCAGCAGCCCCAGCATTTT; CDR3aa: CASSPGGQQPQHF
d_gene: NA; j_gene: TRBJ2-2; abundance: NA; v_gene: TRBV3-1; CDR3nt: TGTGCCAGCAGCAAACCGAACACCGGGGAGCTGTTTTTT; CDR3aa: CASSKPNTGELFF
d_gene: NA; j_gene: TRBJ1-5; abundance: NA; v_gene: TRBV20-1; CDR3nt: TGCAGTGCTAGATTCAAGAGAGGGGTTTATAGCAATCAGCCCCAGCATTTT; CDR3aa: CSARFKRGVYSNQPQHF
d_gene: NA; j_gene: TRBJ1-1; abundance: NA; v_gene: TRBV3-1; CDR3nt: TGTGCCAGCAGCCAAGAATCCGGGGGAGCTTTCTTT; CDR3aa: CASSQESGGAFF
d_gene: NA; j_gene: TRBJ2-1; abundance: NA; v_gene: TRBV28; CDR3nt: TGTGCCAGCAGTCTTAGGCCCACCGGTGAGCAGTTCTTC; CDR3aa: CASSLRPTGEQFF
d_gene: TRBD2; j_gene: TRBJ2-3; abundance: few; v_gene: TRBV6-2/TRBV6-3; CDR3nt: TGTGCCAGCAGAATTCGGGGGGACACAGATACGCAGTATTTT; CDR3aa: CASRIRGDTDTQYF
d_gene: NA; j_gene: TRBJ1-4; abundance: many; v_gene: TRBV2; CDR3nt: TGTGCCAGCAGTGACGTCGCCCCCCGAGACCTGAAGGAAAAACTGTTTTTT; CDR3aa: CASSDVAPRDLKEKLFF
d_gene: NA; j_gene: TRBJ1-2; abundance: many; v_gene: TRBV6-5; CDR3nt: TGTGCCAGCAGTTACTCTACTCAAGGGGCTGGCTACACCTTC; CDR3aa: CASSYSTQGAGYTF
d_gene: NA; j_gene: TRBJ1-6; abundance: NA; v_gene: TRBV19; CDR3nt: TGTGCCAGTAGTATAGGGAGTTCACCCCTCCACTTT; CDR3aa: CASSIGSSPLHF
d_gene: NA; j_gene: TRBJ1-1; abundance: few; v_gene: TRBV13; CDR3nt: TGTGCCAGCAGCGCACAGGGTAGGAGGACTGAAGCTTTCTTT; CDR3aa: CASSAQGRRTEAFF
d_gene: TRBD1; j_gene: TRBJ1-5; abundance: many; v_gene: TRBV30; CDR3nt: TGTGCCTGGAACCAGGGGGCCAAGCAGCCCCAGCATTTT; CDR3aa: CAWNQGAKQPQHF
d_gene: NA; j_gene: TRBJ1-5; abundance: NA; v_gene: TRBV6-1; CDR3nt: TGTGCCAGCAGTGGGATGGCGACCAGCAATCAGCCCCAGCATTTT; CDR3aa: CASSGMATSNQPQHF
d_gene: TRBD2; j_gene: TRBJ2-1; abundance: few; v_gene: TRBV7-2; CDR3nt: TGTGCCAGCAGCTTAACGCTAGCGGGAGGCAATGAGCAGTTCTTC; CDR3aa: CASSLTLAGGNEQFF
d_gene: TRBD1; j_gene: TRBJ2-7; abundance: few; v_gene: TRBV30; CDR3nt: TGTGCCTGGAGAGAACAGGGGAGCTCCTACGAGCAGTACTTC; CDR3aa: CAWREQGSSYEQYF
d_gene: TRBD1; j_gene: TRBJ2-7; abundance: many; v_gene: TRBV30; CDR3nt: TGTGCCTGGAGGAAGGACAGGAACTCCTACGAGCAGTACTTC; CDR3aa: CAWRKDRNSYEQYF
d_gene: NA; j_gene: TRBJ1-1; abundance: many; v_gene: TRBV13; CDR3nt: TGTGCCAGCAGCTTAAATTGGCGGTTTGTGGACGGAGGGGACACTGAAGCTTTCTTT; CDR3aa: CASSLNWRFVDGGDTEAFF
d_gene: NA; j_gene: TRBJ1-6; abundance: NA; v_gene: TRBV14; CDR3nt: TGTGCCAGCAGCCAAGATCTGGGCATGGTTTGGCCCCTCCACTTT; CDR3aa: CASSQDLGMVWPLHF
d_gene: NA; j_gene: TRBJ1-2; abundance: NA; v_gene: TRBV6-1; CDR3nt: TGTGCCAGCAGTAGGGAGGGGTTCTATGGCTACACCTTC; CDR3aa: CASSREGFYGYTF
d_gene: NA; j_gene: TRBJ1-1; abundance: many; v_gene: TRBV5-8; CDR3nt: TGTGCCAGCAGCTTGGACAGGGCGAACACTGAAGCTTTCTTT; CDR3aa: CASSLDRANTEAFF
d_gene: NA; j_gene: TRBJ1-1; abundance: many; v_gene: TRBV5-1; CDR3nt: TGCGCCAGCAGCTTCTCCGGGAAGAACACTGAAGCTTTCTTT; CDR3aa: CASSFSGKNTEAFF
d_gene: NA; j_gene: TRBJ2-7; abundance: few; v_gene: TRBV27; CDR3nt: TGTGCCAGCAAGGGGTCTTTCTACGAGCAGTACTTC; CDR3aa: CASKGSFYEQYF
d_gene: TRBD1; j_gene: TRBJ2-7; abundance: NA; v_gene: TRBV18; CDR3nt: TGTGCCAGCTCACCACCGACAGGGACGGGCTCTTCCTACGAGCAGTACTTC; CDR3aa: CASSPPTGTGSSYEQYF
d_gene: NA; j_gene: TRBJ1-3; abundance: NA; v_gene: TRBV7-2; CDR3nt: TGTGCCAGCAGCCTCACACATACTGGAAACACCATATATTTT; CDR3aa: CASSLTHTGNTIYF
d_gene: NA; j_gene: TRBJ2-3; abundance: once; v_gene: TRBV20-1; CDR3nt: TGCAGTGCTAAGAAGCTGGGAGATACGCAGTATTTT; CDR3aa: CSAKKLGDTQYF
d_gene: NA; j_gene: TRBJ1-5; abundance: NA; v_gene: TRBV5-1; CDR3nt: TGCGCCAGCAGCCCAAATGGGGTACAGGGTAATCAGCCCCAGCATTTT; CDR3aa: CASSPNGVQGNQPQHF
d_gene: NA; j_gene: TRBJ1-6; abundance: many; v_gene: TRBV11-2; CDR3nt: TGTGCCAGCAGCTTAGGACGGGGGGGCAGTTCACCCCTCCACTTT; CDR3aa: CASSLGRGGSSPLHF
d_gene: TRBD1; j_gene: TRBJ2-7; abundance: few; v_gene: TRBV20-1; CDR3nt: TGCAGTGCTAGAGACAGGACAGGGGCCTACGAGCAGTACTTC; CDR3aa: CSARDRTGAYEQYF
d_gene: NA; j_gene: TRBJ2-1; abundance: NA; v_gene: TRBV11-2; CDR3nt: TGTGCCAGCAGCTTAGAGAGAAGTTCTGAGCAGTTCTTC; CDR3aa: CASSLERSSEQFF
d_gene: NA; j_gene: TRBJ2-2; abundance: NA; v_gene: TRBV11-1; CDR3nt: TGTGCCACTTCTAGGAGGGGCAGAACCGGGGAGCTGTTTTTT; CDR3aa: CATSRRGRTGELFF
d_gene: NA; j_gene: TRBJ2-5; abundance: many; v_gene: TRBV12-3/TRBV12-4; CDR3nt: TGTGCCAGCAGTTCGACTAGAAGGCAAGAGACCCAGTACTTC; CDR3aa: CASSSTRRQETQYF
d_gene: NA; j_gene: TRBJ2-7; abundance: NA; v_gene: TRBV9; CDR3nt: TGTGCCAGCAGCGTCGGGACCTCCACCTCCTACGAGCAGTACTTC; CDR3aa: CASSVGTSTSYEQYF
d_gene: NA; j_gene: TRBJ1-4; abundance: many; v_gene: TRBV6-5; CDR3nt: TGTGCCAGCAGTTACTCGAACGGACCAACTAATGAAAAACTGTTTTTT; CDR3aa: CASSYSNGPTNEKLFF
d_gene: TRBD2; j_gene: TRBJ2-7; abundance: NA; v_gene: TRBV7-9; CDR3nt: TGTGCCAGCAGCTCAGATAACCGGACTAGCAACTACGAGCAGTACTTC; CDR3aa: CASSSDNRTSNYEQYF
d_gene: TRBD1; j_gene: TRBJ1-1; abundance: NA; v_gene: TRBV20-1; CDR3nt: TGCAGTGCTACACCCGGGACAGGTTTGGCTGAAGCTTTCTTT; CDR3aa: CSATPGTGLAEAFF
d_gene: NA; j_gene: TRBJ1-1; abundance: NA; v_gene: TRBV30; CDR3nt: TGTGCCTGGAGCAGGGACGTGAACACTGAAGCTTTCTTT; CDR3aa: CAWSRDVNTEAFF
d_gene: TRBD1; j_gene: TRBJ1-2; abundance: few; v_gene: TRBV9; CDR3nt: TGTGCCAGCAGCGTAGGAGGGGGCGACTATGGCTACACCTTC; CDR3aa: CASSVGGGDYGYTF
d_gene: TRBD1; j_gene: TRBJ2-7; abundance: NA; v_gene: TRBV11-2; CDR3nt: TGTGCCAGCAGCCTGGACAGGTTTAAAGAGCAGTACTTC; CDR3aa: CASSLDRFKEQYF
d_gene: NA; j_gene: TRBJ2-7; abundance: NA; v_gene: TRBV29-1; CDR3nt: TGCAGCGTCGAAACAGGGGGGGACGAGCAGTACTTC; CDR3aa: CSVETGGDEQYF
d_gene: TRBD1; j_gene: TRBJ1-1; abundance: many; v_gene: TRBV12-3/TRBV12-4; CDR3nt: TGTGCCAGCAGTTCCCGACAGGGTTTGAACACTGAAGCTTTCTTT; CDR3aa: CASSSRQGLNTEAFF
d_gene: NA; j_gene: TRBJ1-5; abundance: many; v_gene: TRBV24-1; CDR3nt: TGTGCCACCAGTGATTACCGGGAGAATCAGCCCCAGCATTTT; CDR3aa: CATSDYRENQPQHF
d_gene: TRBD1; j_gene: TRBJ1-2; abundance: few; v_gene: TRBV5-8; CDR3nt: TGTGCCAGCAGCTTGCGGGACAGGGGGCCGGGAGGCTACACCTTC; CDR3aa: CASSLRDRGPGGYTF